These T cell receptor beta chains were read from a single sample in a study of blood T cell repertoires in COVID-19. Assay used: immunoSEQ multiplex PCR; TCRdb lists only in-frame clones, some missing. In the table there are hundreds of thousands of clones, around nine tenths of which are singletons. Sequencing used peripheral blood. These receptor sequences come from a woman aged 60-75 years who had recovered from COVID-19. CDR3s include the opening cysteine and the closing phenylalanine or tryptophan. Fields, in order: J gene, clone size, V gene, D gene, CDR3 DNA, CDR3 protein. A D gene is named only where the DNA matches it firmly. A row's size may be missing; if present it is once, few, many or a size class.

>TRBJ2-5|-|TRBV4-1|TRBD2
TGCGCCAGCAGCCAACAAACCACCGGGACTAGCGGCCCCCTCCTCCAAGAGACCCAGTACTTC
CASSQQTTGTSGPLLQETQYF
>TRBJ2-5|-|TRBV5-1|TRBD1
TGCGCCAGCAGCTTGGGACAGGGCGAAGAGACCCAGTACTTC
CASSLGQGEETQYF
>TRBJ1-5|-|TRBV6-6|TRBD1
TGTGCCAGCAGCTCCGGGACAGGGATCCACCAGCCCCAGCATTTT
CASSSGTGIHQPQHF
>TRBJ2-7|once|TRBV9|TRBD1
TGTGCCAGCAGCGTAGCAGGGACAGGGGGGTCCTACGAGCAGTACTTC
CASSVAGTGGSYEQYF
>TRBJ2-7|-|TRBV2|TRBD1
TGTGCCAGCACCCAAAGGGACAGCACCTACGAGCAGTACTTC
CASTQRDSTYEQYF
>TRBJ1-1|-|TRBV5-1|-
TGCGCCAGCAGCTTGGAAGGTCAAACTAACAGAGGGACTGAAGCTTTCTTT
CASSLEGQTNRGTEAFF
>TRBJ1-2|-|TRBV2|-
TGTGCCAGCAGTGAAGGGTGGACAGCTGGCTACACCTTC
CASSEGWTAGYTF
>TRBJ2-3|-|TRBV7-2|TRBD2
TGTGCCAGCAGCCAAGCCGGGGGGACAGATACGCAGTATTTT
CASSQAGGTDTQYF
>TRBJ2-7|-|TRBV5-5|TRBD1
TGTGCCAGCAGCTTGGTGGGACAGGCGTACGAGCAGTACTTC
CASSLVGQAYEQYF
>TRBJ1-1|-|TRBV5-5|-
TGTGCCAGCAGCTCAGGGTACCCTGAAGCTTTCTTT
CASSSGYPEAFF
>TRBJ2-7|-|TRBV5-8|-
TGTGCCAGCAGCTTGGCCGGGGGAAAGCACCTCGAGCAGTACTTC
CASSLAGGKHLEQYF
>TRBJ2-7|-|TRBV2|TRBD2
TGTGCCAGCAAGCGGGGGACATACGAGCAGTACTTC
CASKRGTYEQYF
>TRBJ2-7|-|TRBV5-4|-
TGTGCCAGCAGCAGTACAGGGAACGAGCAGTACTTC
CASSSTGNEQYF
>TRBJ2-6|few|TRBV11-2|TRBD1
TGTGCCACTAGGGACAGGGCGAACTCTGGGGCCAACGTCCTGACTTTC
CATRDRANSGANVLTF
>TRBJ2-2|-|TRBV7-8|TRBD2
TGTGCCAGCAGCCTGGGACTAGCGGGGAACACCGGGGAGCTGTTTTTT
CASSLGLAGNTGELFF
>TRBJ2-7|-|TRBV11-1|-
TGTGCCAGCAGCGGAGACAGGCGCGACGAGCAGTACTTC
CASSGDRRDEQYF
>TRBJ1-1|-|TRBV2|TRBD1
TGTGCCAGCAAGATAGACAGGGGTCCCATCTACACTGAAGCTTTCTTT
CASKIDRGPIYTEAFF
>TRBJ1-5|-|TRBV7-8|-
TGTGCCAGCAGCCCCCTCCCAAGGCAGGCTATGAATCAGCCCCAGCATTTT
CASSPLPRQAMNQPQHF
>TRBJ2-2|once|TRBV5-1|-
TGCGCCTCGTCGGTCCAAGCGAACACCGGGGAGCTGTTTTTT
CASSVQANTGELFF
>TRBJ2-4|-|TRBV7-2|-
TGTGCCAGCAGCTTAGCGGGCGGGACGGTAAAAAACATTCAGTACTTC
CASSLAGGTVKNIQYF
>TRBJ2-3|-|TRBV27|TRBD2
TGTGCCAGCAGTTTGAGGCTAGCGGGGTTCACAGATACGCAGTATTTT
CASSLRLAGFTDTQYF
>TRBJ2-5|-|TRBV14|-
TGTGCCAGCAGCAAACATCTCGAGACCCAGTACTTC
CASSKHLETQYF
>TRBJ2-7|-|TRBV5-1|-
TGCGCCAGCACAGGGTTTCGGGACGAGCAGTACTTC
CASTGFRDEQYF
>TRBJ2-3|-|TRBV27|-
TGTGCCAGCAGTTTAACTGTCCCCACAGATACGCAGTATTTT
CASSLTVPTDTQYF